This TCR beta chain comes out of a study of cytomegalovirus exposure and HLA in healthy donors. Of note for this clone: The antigen is not known.

The CDR3 is 14 amino acids. V was pared by 4 bases and J by 1 base, with 1 base of the junction left unmatched. CDR1 MNHEY and CDR2 SMNVEV come from the germline V gene (reference sequence). General study findings and limits: For TCR beta chains, V- and J-gene trimming was later linked to a missense DCLRE1C variant.

The PCR employed 60 Vbeta primers together with 13 Jbeta primers. TCRdb's table, derived via immunoSEQ multiplex PCR, lists solely in-frame clones and lacks some. Its listing shows some 41,000 clones. The TCR comes from a male donor in good health and CMV-seronegative. Material: PBMCs. This chain links TRBV27 with TRBJ2-5; 9 bases align to TRBD2. Here the CDR3 DNA reads TGTGCCAGCAGTTCTAGCGGGGCCCAAGAGACCCAGTACTTC. Its protein product is CASSSSGAQETQYF.